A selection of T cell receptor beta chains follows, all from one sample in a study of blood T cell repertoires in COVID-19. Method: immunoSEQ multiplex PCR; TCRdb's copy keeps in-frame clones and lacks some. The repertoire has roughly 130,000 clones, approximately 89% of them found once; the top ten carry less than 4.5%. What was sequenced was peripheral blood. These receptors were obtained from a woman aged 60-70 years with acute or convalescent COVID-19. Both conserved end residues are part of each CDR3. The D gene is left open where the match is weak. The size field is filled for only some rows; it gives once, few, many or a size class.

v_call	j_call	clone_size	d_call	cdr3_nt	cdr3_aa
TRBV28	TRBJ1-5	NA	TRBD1	TGTGCCAGCAGGGGACAGGGAGTCAATCAGCCCCAGCATTTT	CASRGQGVNQPQHF
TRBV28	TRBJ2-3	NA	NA	TGTGCCAGCAACCCCCCGGGCACAGATACGCAGTATTTT	CASNPPGTDTQYF
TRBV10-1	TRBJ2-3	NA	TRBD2	TGCGCCAGCAGTGAGGGACTAGCGGGAGGCGGAGATACGCAGTATTTT	CASSEGLAGGGDTQYF
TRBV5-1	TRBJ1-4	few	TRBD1	TGCGCCAGCAGCCCGGACAGGGGTGGCACTAATGAAAAACTGTTTTTT	CASSPDRGGTNEKLFF
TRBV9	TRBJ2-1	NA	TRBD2	TGTGCCAGCAGCTCGCAGGCCAGCGGGAGGGGGAATGAGCAGTTCTTC	CASSSQASGRGNEQFF
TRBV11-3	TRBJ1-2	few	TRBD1	TGTGCCAGCAGCAGGGACAGGGAAAGTCGGGGCTACACCTTC	CASSRDRESRGYTF
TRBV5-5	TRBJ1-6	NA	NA	TGTGCCAGCAGCTTCTCCCGGAGCTCCTATAATTCACCCCTCCACTTT	CASSFSRSSYNSPLHF
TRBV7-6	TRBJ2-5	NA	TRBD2	TGTGCCAGCAGCTTAGGTAGCGGGGCAAACCAAGAGACCCAGTACTTC	CASSLGSGANQETQYF
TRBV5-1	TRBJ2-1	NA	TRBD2	TGCGCCAGCAGCGGTAGACTAGCGGACAATGAGCAGTTCTTC	CASSGRLADNEQFF
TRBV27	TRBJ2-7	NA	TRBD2	TGTGCCAGCAGTACTTCATCCGGGACTAGCGGGAGGGCCATATACGAGCAGTACTTC	CASSTSSGTSGRAIYEQYF